The clone carrying this T cell receptor (beta chain) has a count of ten or more. RNA transcripts gave rise to amplified TCR beta CDR3 regions. Using the HTBI primer set, a first-round RT-PCR was run on the TCR CDR3. In TCRdb, the multiplex PCR reads were re-called with MiXCR into one record per CDR3 protein. The sample has fewer than 500,000 distinct CDR3 sequences, roughly 14% seen once. The entry originates in a study of T cells in Graves' hyperthyroidism and ophthalmopathy. Input material: blood. The source of this sequence is a young man with Graves' ophthalmopathy.

The CDR3 spells CASSHQGFYEQYF. In DNA, the CDR3 is TGTGCCAGCAGCCACCAGGGATTCTACGAGCAGTACTTC. The chain combines TRBV27 with TRBJ2-7; TRBD1 might be the D (5 bases). This CDR3 contains 13 residues. From germline, CDR1 is MNHEY and CDR2 SMNVEV (reference sequence). The germline V and J ends were trimmed by 6 bases and 3 bases, with 12 bases remaining between them.